This T cell receptor beta chain is drawn from a study of cytomegalovirus exposure and HLA in healthy donors. This CDR3 has 13 amino acids. V lost 2 bases to trimming and J lost 5 bases, with 9 bases between them. Germline lookup yields CDR1 KGHSH and CDR2 LQKENI. Using immunoSEQ multiplex PCR, the repertoire was profiled, and TCRdb retains in-frame clones only, with some absent. There are roughly 330,000 clones in the sample; 87% occur only once, and roughly 1.1% lies in the top ten. The chain is built from TRBV18 and TRBJ2-5; possibly TRBD1 for D (6 bases). The sequence was collected from a woman aged 25 to 39 in good health and CMV-seropositive. The sample taken for sequencing was PBMCs. CDR3 in amino acids: CASSPGRGETQYF. In DNA, the CDR3 is TGTGCCAGCTCACCAGGCAGGGGTGAGACCCAGTACTTC.